These T cell receptor beta chains were read from a single sample in a study of a mutant IDH1 vaccine in newly diagnosed glioma. These receptors are not linked to any known antigen. Clones were read by immunoSEQ multiplex PCR, and TCRdb kept only the in-frame ones, dropping some. Of around 26,000 clones listed, roughly 87% are singletons. This sample comprised PBMCs, obtained from a glioma patient whose treatment included an IDH1 peptide vaccine. These receptor sequences come from a man between 40 and 49 years old with glioma. Some clones in this sample may be carry-over from other donors' samples. The conserved cysteine and the conserved F or W are not part of the CDR3 here. Clone size, where shown, is once, few, many, or a class for clones that have expanded.

J | V | size | CDR3
TRBJ1-4 | TRBV2 | - | ASSEVDTELF
TRBJ1-1 | TRBV19 | - | ATLTVTEAF
TRBJ1-1 | TRBV5-1 | - | ASSPWDRPNTEAF
TRBJ1-2 | TRBV11-2 | - | ASSLVRGRGYGYT
TRBJ1-1 | TRBV7-2 | - | ASSTQTVVRAF
TRBJ1-6 | TRBV7-2 | few | ASSRMRGRITPLH
TRBJ1-1 | TRBV7-2 | few | ASSLFRRSTEAF
TRBJ1-4 | TRBV6-5 | - | ASSYSSPRQGEKLF
TRBJ2-3 | TRBV5-6 | - | ASSPLGTGTDTQY
TRBJ1-5 | TRBV27 | once | ASRRGFWGNQPQH
TRBJ1-3 | TRBV7-2 | - | ASSARDRVGNTIY
TRBJ1-1 | TRBV29-1 | - | TVGSANTEAF
TRBJ2-4 | TRBV5-4 | - | ASSLNGIQY
TRBJ2-7 | TRBV6-1 | once | ASTGTGYEQY
TRBJ2-2 | TRBV5-1 | - | ASSPRQDTGELF
TRBJ2-5 | TRBV2 | - | ASGTSGRVAETQY
TRBJ1-1 | TRBV2 | - | ASSLTGMNTEAF
TRBJ1-6 | TRBV15 | - | ATSRENGFANSPLH
TRBJ1-1 | TRBV19 | - | ASSDDRVNTEAF
TRBJ1-1 | TRBV5-4 | - | ASSLALENTEAF
TRBJ2-1 | TRBV19 | once | ASSSRTDLREQF
TRBJ2-5 | TRBV7-8 | - | ASSHETQY
TRBJ1-2 | TRBV5-1 | few | ASSPRQGYGYT
TRBJ1-4 | TRBV7-8 | - | ASSKGQGDEKLF
TRBJ1-5 | TRBV30 | few | AWSPARDQPQH
TRBJ2-7 | TRBV5-5 | - | ASSFQDRYEQY
TRBJ2-5 | TRBV19 | - | AKSTGFRETQY
TRBJ1-2 | TRBV4-3 | - | ASSPTGEVWGYT
TRBJ2-5 | TRBV7-9 | - | ASSEGTSGGETQY
TRBJ2-7 | TRBV14 | few | ASSHPTGAYEQY
TRBJ2-3 | TRBV6-4 | - | ASSPGQGSSTDTQY
TRBJ1-2 | TRBV6-4 | once | ASSWGYT
TRBJ1-5 | TRBV6-1 | - | ASSRDTWNQPQH
TRBJ1-1 | TRBV30 | few | AWSDRDRVTEAF
TRBJ1-2 | TRBV28 | - | ASRMTGGLLYGYT
TRBJ1-4 | TRBV18 | - | ASSQNEKLF
TRBJ1-4 | TRBV6-4 | once | ASSLQGNVGEKLF
TRBJ1-5 | TRBV18 | once | ASSRSGTGSQQPQH
TRBJ2-1 | TRBV7-8 | - | ASSLYSGSSYNEQF
TRBJ1-1 | TRBV6-1 | - | ASSEVSLEAF
TRBJ1-2 | TRBV6-1 | once | ASRSIKTLGYT
TRBJ1-1 | TRBV10-1 | few | ASRTRMNTEAF
TRBJ2-7 | TRBV29-1 | - | SVQFQGRASYEQY
TRBJ2-4 | TRBV6-4 | - | ASSGRATKNIQY
TRBJ1-1 | TRBV5-1 | few | ASSLAQGSTEAF
TRBJ1-6 | TRBV5-4 | - | ASSFQSLSDSPLH
TRBJ1-1 | TRBV12-5 | once | ASGPPVGFTEAF
TRBJ2-3 | TRBV14 | - | ATLGRGTGGASTDTQY
TRBJ2-4 | TRBV5-1 | - | ASSETGALAKNIQY
TRBJ2-7 | TRBV7-9 | - | ASSPGLALFYEQY